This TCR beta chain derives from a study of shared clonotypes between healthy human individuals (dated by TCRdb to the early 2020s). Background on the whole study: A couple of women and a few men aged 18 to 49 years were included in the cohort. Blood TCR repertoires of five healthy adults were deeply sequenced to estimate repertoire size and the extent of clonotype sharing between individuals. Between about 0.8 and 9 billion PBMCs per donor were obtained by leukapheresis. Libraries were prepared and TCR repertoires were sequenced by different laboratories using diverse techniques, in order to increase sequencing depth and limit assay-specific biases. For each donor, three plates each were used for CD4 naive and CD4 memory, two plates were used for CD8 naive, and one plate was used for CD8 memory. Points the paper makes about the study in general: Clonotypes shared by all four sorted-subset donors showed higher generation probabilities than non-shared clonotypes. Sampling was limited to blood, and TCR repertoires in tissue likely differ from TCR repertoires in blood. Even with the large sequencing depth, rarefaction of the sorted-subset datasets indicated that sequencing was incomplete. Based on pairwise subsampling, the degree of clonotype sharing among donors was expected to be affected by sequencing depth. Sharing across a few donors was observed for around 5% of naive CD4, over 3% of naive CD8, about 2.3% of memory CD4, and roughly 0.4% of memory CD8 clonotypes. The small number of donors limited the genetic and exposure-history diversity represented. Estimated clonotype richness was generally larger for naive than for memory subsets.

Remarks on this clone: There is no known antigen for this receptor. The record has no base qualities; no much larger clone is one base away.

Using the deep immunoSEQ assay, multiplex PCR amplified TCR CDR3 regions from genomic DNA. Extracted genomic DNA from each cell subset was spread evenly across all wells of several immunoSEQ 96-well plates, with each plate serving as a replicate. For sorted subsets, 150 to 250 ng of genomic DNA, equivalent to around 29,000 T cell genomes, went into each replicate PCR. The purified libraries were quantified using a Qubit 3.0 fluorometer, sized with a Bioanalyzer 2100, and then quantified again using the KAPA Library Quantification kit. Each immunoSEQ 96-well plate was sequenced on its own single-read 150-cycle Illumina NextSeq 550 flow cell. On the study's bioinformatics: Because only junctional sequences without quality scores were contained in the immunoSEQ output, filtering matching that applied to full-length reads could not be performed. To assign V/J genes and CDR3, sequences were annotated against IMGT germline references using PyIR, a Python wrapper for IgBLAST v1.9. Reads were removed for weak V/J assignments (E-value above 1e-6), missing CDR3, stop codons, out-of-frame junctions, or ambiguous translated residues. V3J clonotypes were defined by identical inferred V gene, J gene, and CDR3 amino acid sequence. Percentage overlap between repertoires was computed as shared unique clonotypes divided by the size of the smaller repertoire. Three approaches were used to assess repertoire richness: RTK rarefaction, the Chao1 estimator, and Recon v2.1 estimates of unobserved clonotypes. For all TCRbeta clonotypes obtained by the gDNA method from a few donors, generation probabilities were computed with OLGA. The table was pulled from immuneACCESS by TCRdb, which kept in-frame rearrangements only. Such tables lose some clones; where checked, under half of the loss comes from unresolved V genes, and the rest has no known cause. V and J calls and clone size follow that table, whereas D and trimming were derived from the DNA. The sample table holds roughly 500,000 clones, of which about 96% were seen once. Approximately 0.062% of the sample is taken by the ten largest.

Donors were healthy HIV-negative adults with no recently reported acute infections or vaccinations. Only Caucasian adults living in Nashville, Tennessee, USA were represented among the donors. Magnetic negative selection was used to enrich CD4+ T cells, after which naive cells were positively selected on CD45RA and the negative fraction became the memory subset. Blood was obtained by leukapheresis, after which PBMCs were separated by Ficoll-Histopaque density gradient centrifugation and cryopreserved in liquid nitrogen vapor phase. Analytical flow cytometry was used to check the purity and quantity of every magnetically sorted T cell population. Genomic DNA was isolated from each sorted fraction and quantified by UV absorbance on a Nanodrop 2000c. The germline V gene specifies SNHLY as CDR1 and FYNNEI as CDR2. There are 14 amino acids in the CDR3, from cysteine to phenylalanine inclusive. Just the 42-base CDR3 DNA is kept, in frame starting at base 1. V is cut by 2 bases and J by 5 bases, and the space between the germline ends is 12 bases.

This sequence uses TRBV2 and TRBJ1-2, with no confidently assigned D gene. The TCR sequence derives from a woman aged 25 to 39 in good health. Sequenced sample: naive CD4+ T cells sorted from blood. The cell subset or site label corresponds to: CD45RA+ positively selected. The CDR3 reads CASSESADPYGYTF. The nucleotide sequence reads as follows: TGTGCCAGCAGTGAATCGGCGGATCCATATGGCTACACCTTC.